This is a list of T cell receptor beta chains from one sample in a study of cytomegalovirus exposure and HLA in healthy donors. This table comes from immunoSEQ multiplex PCR, and its TCRdb copy is limited to in-frame clones, with some not included. The repertoire holds about 170,000 clones, with over 75% as singletons. The material sequenced was PBMCs. Receptor source: a woman aged 50 to 60 in good health and CMV-seropositive. CDR3s leave out the opening cysteine and the closing phenylalanine or tryptophan. Only part of the rows carry a size: once, few, many, or a class if the clone is expanded.

v_call,j_call,clone_size,cdr3_aa
TRBV6-5,TRBJ2-5,NA,ASSSWGRGETQY
TRBV27,TRBJ1-1,NA,ASSLSLNTEAF
TRBV7-9,TRBJ2-1,NA,ASSAEFWSNEQF
TRBV7-3,TRBJ2-3,NA,ASSLTGSSGDSTDTQY
TRBV2,TRBJ1-5,NA,ASRDDRGKSQPQH
TRBV5-1,TRBJ2-3,NA,ASSLAGGTSTDTQY
TRBV28,TRBJ2-7,once,ASSFSGEGGYEQY
TRBV5-4,TRBJ1-1,few,ASLDQGANTEAF
TRBV4-1,TRBJ2-3,NA,ASSLARSGGETDTQY
TRBV5-6,TRBJ1-2,NA,ASSPGWEFGGYT
TRBV19,TRBJ2-7,NA,ASSKIRTAISYEQY
TRBV7-2,TRBJ2-1,NA,ASSLLTSGEYYNEQF
TRBV19,TRBJ1-1,NA,ASSIGPGNTEAF
TRBV5-8,TRBJ2-5,NA,ASSFSWQGETQY
TRBV2,TRBJ1-5,NA,ASMDSGNNQPQH
TRBV10-2,TRBJ1-1,few,ASRDRGENTEAF
TRBV27,TRBJ2-7,NA,ANYRGLTYEQY
TRBV30,TRBJ2-7,NA,AWGARLGGEQY
TRBV30,TRBJ2-2,NA,AWSVRRELF
TRBV7-2,TRBJ2-5,NA,ASSQGAGETQY
TRBV7-8,TRBJ1-4,NA,ASSLGTGREEKLF
TRBV7-8,TRBJ2-7,NA,ASSLAGGPYEQY
TRBV2,TRBJ1-5,NA,ASSGGQGGNQPQH
TRBV5-4,TRBJ1-5,NA,ASSLALNRLQPQH
TRBV9,TRBJ2-7,NA,ASSPLAEAYYEQY
TRBV6-1,TRBJ1-2,few,ASSEDRVGGYT
TRBV2,TRBJ2-5,NA,ASNLGGTRGQETQY
TRBV6-6,TRBJ1-6,NA,ASSYGSSYNSPLH
TRBV7-2,TRBJ2-7,NA,ASSLAGGGYEQY
TRBV28,TRBJ2-1,few,ASSSRQGAYNEQF
TRBV27,TRBJ1-5,NA,ASSFYYSNQPQH
TRBV9,TRBJ1-1,NA,ASSVDEGAATEAF
TRBV5-1,TRBJ1-6,NA,ASSLAPGGGNSPLH
TRBV7-2,TRBJ1-5,NA,ASSLDYQPQH
TRBV7-2,TRBJ2-1,once,ASSLFAIAGGREQF
TRBV19,TRBJ1-5,NA,ASSTWTVELSNQPQH
TRBV9,TRBJ1-4,once,ASSAGGINEKLF
TRBV9,TRBJ2-7,once,ASSGLMAGSDHEQY
TRBV18,TRBJ2-1,NA,ASSPSTSGSYNEQF
TRBV19,TRBJ1-2,few,ASSMATYGYT
TRBV6-5,TRBJ1-1,NA,ASIDGTANTEAF
TRBV6-5,TRBJ1-2,NA,ASSYALGDGYT
TRBV7-8,TRBJ2-5,NA,ASSLASGREETQY
TRBV7-2,TRBJ1-2,NA,ASSRSARDRDGYT